This TCR beta chain emerged from a study of blood T cell repertoires in COVID-19. Study as a whole: Acute and convalescent COVID-19 samples came from the United States, Italy and Spain. In each case, the material was cDNA or gDNA derived from T cells, B-cell-depleted T cells, or PBMCs.

This clone was found once. Methods used by the authors: Counts of nucleated cells, estimated from reference gene primer amplification, were obtained. Libraries were prepared by immunoSEQ multiplex PCR; TCRdb keeps only in-frame clonotypes and omits some of them. That table gives V, J and clone size, and the DNA gave D and trimming. The sample carries 30,000 to 40,000 clones, 80% to 90% recorded once. The receptor was isolated from a woman aged 80 or over with active or convalescent COVID-19. The source material was peripheral blood.

The CDR3 nucleotides read TGTGCCAGCAGCCCTCGACTCGTACAAGAGACCCAGTACTTC. Protein product: CASSPRLVQETQYF. This chain joins TRBV9 and TRBJ2-5; D is unresolved. CDR3 length equals 14 residues. The V end lost 4 bases, the J end lost 2 bases, and 12 bases lay between the germline ends. CDR1 and CDR2 from the germline V gene are SGDLS and YYNGEE. Drawing the rest from reference TRBV9 and TRBJ2-5, the complete variable domain is DSGVTQTPKHLITATGQRVTLRCSPRSGDLSVYWYQQSLDQGLQFLIQYYNGEERAKGNILERFSAQQFPDLHSELNLSSLELGDSALYFCASSPRLVQETQYFGPGTRLLVL.